These 5 T cell receptor beta chains originate from one sample sequenced in a study of radiotherapy plus CTLA-4 blockade in lung cancer. Here immunoSEQ multiplex PCR was the method, and the copy in TCRdb shows in-frame clones only, minus some. The sample includes approximately 83,000 clones, about four fifths seen only once; the top ten take 4%. The source material was peripheral blood, sampled from a patient treated with radiotherapy plus ipilimumab. The receptors were sampled from a human donor with non-small cell lung cancer who had a partial response to radiotherapy plus ipilimumab. Some clones in this sample may be carry-over from other donors' samples.

The genes are TRBV29-1 and TRBJ2-1, with 7 nucleotides matching TRBD1. V dropped 3 bases and J dropped 3; count of bases not matched to a gene: 8. The V gene's germline CDR1 is SQVTM and CDR2 ANQGSEA. The CDR3 contains 15 residues. CDR3 amino acids: CSVDPGQVVYNEQFF. DNA for the CDR3: TGCAGCGTTGACCCCGGACAGGTGGTCTACAATGAGCAGTTCTTC.

This clone has a handful of counts. The chain combines TRBV9 with TRBJ2-5, with TRBD1 identical over 8 bases. The length of the CDR3 is 13 residues. Trimming cost V 5 bases and J 5 bases; bases outside gene matches: 5. Germline V gives CDR1 SGDLS, CDR2 YYNGEE. Here the CDR3 reads CASSPGGGETQYF. The CDR3 bases are TGTGCCAGCAGTCCAGGGGGCGGGGAGACCCAGTACTTC.

This rearrangement joins TRBV30 to TRBJ1-2, with unresolved D. The CDR3 spans 12 residues. With 4 bases removed from V and 0 bases from J, the gap between germline ends came to 6 bases. The germline V gene has CDR1 GTSNPN and CDR2 SVGIG (reference sequence). CDR3 DNA: TGTGCCTGGACTGTTACTAACTATGGCTACACCTTC. Its translation is CAWTVTNYGYTF.

The chain joins TRBV2 to TRBJ2-7, with TRBD1 matching over 7 bases. Trimming cost V 3 bases and J 4 bases; bases outside gene matches: 9. The germline V gene encodes CDR1 SNHLY and CDR2 FYNNEI. The CDR3 contains 15 residues. The CDR3 loop is CASSDPTGINYEQYF. Here the CDR3 DNA reads TGTGCCAGCAGTGACCCGACAGGGATCAATTACGAGCAGTACTTC.

The chain combines TRBV30 with TRBJ1-1; 8 nucleotides line up with TRBD1. The V and J ends lost 6 bases and 11 bases, in that order; junction bases with no gene match: 14. The CDR3 spans 13 residues. The germline gives CDR1 GTSNPN, CDR2 SVGIG (reference sequence). CDR3 amino acids: CACGLNRGDGAFF. The CDR3, as DNA: TGTGCCTGCGGGCTTAACAGGGGGGACGGGGCTTTCTTT.